A single sample gave rise to the 28 T cell receptor beta chains below, sequenced in a study of cytomegalovirus exposure and HLA in healthy donors. Method: immunoSEQ multiplex PCR; TCRdb's copy keeps in-frame clones and lacks some. The data contain 100,000 or so clones, around 96% of them singletons. Sequencing was carried out using PBMCs. All receptors come from a woman aged 18-29 years in good health and CMV-seronegative.

This chain uses TRBV9 with TRBJ2-4, with TRBD1 matching over 7 bases. The CDR3 is 20 amino acids. Trimming took 3 bases from V and 1 from J; bases not matched to a gene: 19. Per germline, CDR1 SGDLS and CDR2 YYNGEE. DNA for the CDR3: TGTGCCAGCAGCGACGTGGGGGACAGATACTATGATGGGGCCAAAAACATTCAGTACTTC. Encoded protein: CASSDVGDRYYDGAKNIQYF. The full variable domain, with the rest looked up from reference TRBV9 and TRBJ2-4, is DSGVTQTPKHLITATGQRVTLRCSPRSGDLSVYWYQQSLDQGLQFLIQYYNGEERAKGNILERFSAQQFPDLHSELNLSSLELGDSALYFCASSDVGDRYYDGAKNIQYFGAGTRLSVL.

The J gene is TRBJ2-1, the V gene TRBV15, with a possible D match to TRBD1 (6 bases). The CDR3 spans 17 residues. The germline V gene encodes CDR1 LNHNV and CDR2 YYDKDF (reference sequence). V was shortened by 2 bases and J by 0 bases, with 14 bases between the two germline ends. The CDR3 nucleotides are TGTGCCACCAGCAGAAGGGGGATTTACAGCTCCTACAATGAGCAGTTCTTC. Translated: CATSRRGIYSSYNEQFF.

The V and J genes are TRBV19 and TRBJ1-6; tentative D call: TRBD1 (5 bases). The V end was cut by 7 bases, the J end by 0 bases, with 25 bases between. Looked up from germline, CDR1 is LNHDA and CDR2 is SQIVND (reference sequence). This CDR3 spans 20 amino acids. In DNA, the CDR3 is TGTGCCAGTACGAAGCTTGGGGCAGGGACTTTAAGCTCCTATAATTCACCCCTCCACTTT. Its translation is CASTKLGAGTLSSYNSPLHF.

V gene TRBV27 combines with J gene TRBJ2-7; 8 positions agree with TRBD2. V dropped 5 bases and J dropped 4; count of bases not matched to a gene: 10. This CDR3 has 15 amino acids. Germline loops: CDR1 MNHEY, CDR2 SMNVEV (reference sequence). CDR3 DNA sequence: TGTGCCAGCAGTCCACGGAGCGGGAGTAGGTACGAGCAGTACTTC. It is translated as CASSPRSGSRYEQYF.

This clone was seen only once. The chain links TRBV9 to TRBJ2-1, with D maybe TRBD2 (6 bases). CDR1 is SGDLS, CDR2 YYNGEE, per germline. The CDR3 spans 15 residues. Trimming left V 0 bases short and J 8 bases short, with 15 bases between. The CDR3 reads CASSVAGGALDEQFF. As DNA, the CDR3 is TGTGCCAGCAGCGTAGCCGGCGGGGCCTTGGATGAGCAGTTCTTC.

J is TRBJ1-1 and V is TRBV7-3; D not resolved. The CDR3 totals 14 residues. The V gene's germline CDR1 is SGHTA and CDR2 FQGTGA. V was clipped by 4 bases and J by 4 bases, with 13 bases between them. CDR3 bases: TGTGCCAGCAGCTATGGCCTGGGGAGCACTGAAGCTTTCTTT. Amino acids: CASSYGLGSTEAFF.

The chain links TRBV19 to TRBJ2-7; the D gene is possibly TRBD1 (5 bases). V was trimmed by 5 bases and J by 6 bases, leaving 14 bases between them. Looked up from germline, CDR1 is LNHDA and CDR2 is SQIVND (reference sequence). This CDR3 has 13 amino acids. CDR3: CASSPRQGSEQYF. The CDR3 DNA reads TGTGCCAGTAGTCCCCGCCAGGGTAGCGAGCAGTACTTC.

The V gene is TRBV7-8, the J gene TRBJ1-4; D gene unclear. Germline values: CDR1 SGHVS, CDR2 FQNEAQ. Trimming took 1 base from V and 7 from J, leaving 10 bases between them. The CDR3 is 14 amino acids. The CDR3 sequence is CASSLGEGGEKLFF. The CDR3 DNA is TGTGCCAGCAGCTTAGGGGAGGGTGGTGAAAAACTGTTTTTT.

The chain has TRBV30 and TRBJ2-5; D possibly corresponds to TRBD2 (5 bases). Germline V gives CDR1 GTSNPN, CDR2 SVGIG (reference sequence). This CDR3 is 14 amino acids long. Trimming cost V 3 bases and J 1 base, with 12 bases left between them. CDR3 in DNA: TGTGCCTGGAGAAGACCGGGAACCCAAGAGACCCAGTACTTC. This codes for CAWRRPGTQETQYF.

V and J are TRBV19 and TRBJ1-6, with no clear D. Trimming pared 8 bases from V and 8 bases from J, leaving 13 bases between. The germline CDR1 and CDR2 sequences are LNHDA and SQIVND (reference sequence). The length of the CDR3 is 13 residues. The CDR3 sequence: CASGAGWDSPLHF. For the CDR3, the DNA is TGTGCCAGTGGTGCGGGATGGGATTCACCCCTCCACTTT.

The chain employs TRBV2 and TRBJ2-4, with a weak D call TRBD2 (5 bases). The CDR3 consists of 13 residues. The germline V gene has CDR1 SNHLY and CDR2 FYNNEI. V shed 1 base and J shed 16 bases, with 17 bases lying between them. The CDR3: CASSEGGRTTIYF. The CDR3 nucleotides are TGTGCCAGCAGTGAAGGAGGGCGAACGACGATCTACTTC.

The chain links TRBV7-9 to TRBJ2-7; 9 nucleotides match TRBD2. Unmatched junction bases numbered 10, after V lost 4 bases and J lost 6 bases. This CDR3 is 15 amino acids long. Germline loops: CDR1 SEHNR, CDR2 FQNEAQ (reference sequence). DNA for the CDR3: TGTGCCAGCAGCTCCCAAGGGACTAGCATAACCGAGCAGTACTTC. It specifies CASSSQGTSITEQYF.

CDR3 residues: CASSPGYEQYF. The CDR3 DNA is TGCGCCAGCAGCCCGGGCTACGAGCAGTACTTC. V is TRBV4-1 and J is TRBJ2-7; no firm D call. Germline V gene lookup returns CDR1 MGHRA and CDR2 YSYEKL. The CDR3 runs 11 residues. V was clipped by 4 bases and J by 3 bases, with 4 bases between them.

This clone showed up just once. This rearrangement joins TRBV7-8 to TRBJ2-4; 9 positions agree with TRBD1. CDR1 SGHVS and CDR2 FQNEAQ come from the germline V gene. Trimming cost V 4 bases and J 7 bases; bases outside gene matches: 5. CDR3 length equals 14 residues. This CDR3 is CASSSWTGANIQYF. The DNA for the CDR3 is TGTGCCAGCAGCTCCTGGACAGGGGCGAACATTCAGTACTTC.

The sample holds one count of this clone. This chain connects TRBV27 to TRBJ1-2; 12 bases agree with TRBD1. The J segment lost 3 bases and the V segment lost 5 bases, leaving 7 bases of the junction unmatched. Germline V gives CDR1 MNHEY, CDR2 SMNVEV (reference sequence). This CDR3 has 16 amino acids. As DNA, the CDR3 is TGTGCCAGCAGTCCAACGGGACAGGGGGCTTACTATGGCTACACCTTC. Residues: CASSPTGQGAYYGYTF.

This sequence joins TRBV2 and TRBJ2-7, with D tentatively TRBD2 (6 bases). The V gene lost 7 bases and the J gene lost 0 bases, with 13 bases spanning the gap. CDR3 size: 14 residues. Germline V gene data show CDR1 as SNHLY and CDR2 as FYNNEI. This chain's CDR3 is CASMGDSSSYEQYF. The DNA for the CDR3 is TGTGCCAGCATGGGGGACTCGAGCTCCTACGAGCAGTACTTC. Looking up the rest from reference TRBV2 and TRBJ2-7 gives the full variable domain: EPEVTQTPSHQVTQMGQEVILRCVPISNHLYFYWYRQILGQKVEFLVSFYNNEISEKSEIFDDQFSVERPDGSNFTLKIRSTKLEDSAMYFCASMGDSSSYEQYFGPGTRLTVT.

As DNA, the CDR3 is TGCGCCAGCAGCCAAGATAGGGGGGGGGCATGGGAGACCCAGTACTTC. Its protein product is CASSQDRGGAWETQYF. The chain uses TRBV4-1 and TRBJ2-5, with TRBD2 as a possible D gene (7 bases). Trimming took 0 bases from V and 5 from J, leaving 16 bases between them. CDR1 is MGHRA and CDR2 is YSYEKL in the germline V gene. The CDR3 covers 16 residues.

The chain joins TRBV6-6 to TRBJ2-7; TRBD1 matches 8 bases. V gave up 5 bases and J gave up 0 bases; unmatched junction bases: 6. CDR1 and CDR2 from the germline V gene are MNHNY and SVGAGI (reference sequence). This CDR3 has 15 amino acids. CDR3 coding DNA: TGTGCCAGCAGTCCCGGGACAGGAAGCTCCTACGAGCAGTACTTC. It translates to CASSPGTGSSYEQYF.

The chain joins TRBV6-1 to TRBJ1-2; D is perhaps TRBD1 (6 bases). This CDR3 region has 15 residues. The ends were cut back, 10 bases at V and 4 bases at J, with 22 bases in the middle. Germline loops: CDR1 MNHNS, CDR2 SASEGT. CDR3 loop: CATLRGGFGFYGYTF. In DNA, the CDR3 is TGTGCCACCCTGAGGGGGGGTTTTGGTTTCTATGGCTACACCTTC.

Concerning this clone itself: The sample holds other DNA sequences that translate to the same CDR3. The rearrangement links TRBV7-9 to TRBJ1-1, with no clear D. The length of the CDR3 is 14 residues. V was clipped by 1 base and J by 2 bases, with 8 bases between them. The V gene's germline CDR1 is SEHNR and CDR2 FQNEAQ (reference sequence). The CDR3 coding sequence is TGTGCCAGCAGCTTAGGGGGAGGAAACACTGAAGCTTTCTTT. This encodes CASSLGGGNTEAFF.

This chain joins TRBV6-4 and TRBJ2-1; 9 bases match TRBD2. Looked up from germline, CDR1 is MRHNA and CDR2 is SNTAGT. Losses at the gene ends were 8 bases for V and 9 bases for J; bases not matched to a gene: 14. The CDR3 has 15 residues. The CDR3, as DNA: TGTGCCAGCTCAAACGGACTAGCGTTGGTTAGTGAGCAGTTCTTC. Translated: CASSNGLALVSEQFF.

This clone has just one count. The chain is built from TRBV28 and TRBJ1-1, with 11 bases aligning to TRBD1. V dropped 9 bases and J dropped 4; count of bases not matched to a gene: 10. This CDR3 is 15 amino acids long. Germline V gene lookup returns CDR1 MDHEN and CDR2 SYDVKM. For the CDR3, the DNA is TGTGCCAGTACGGACAGGGGGCTTCGGGGCACTGAAGCTTTCTTT. Translation: CASTDRGLRGTEAFF.

The gene calls are TRBV7-8 and TRBJ2-5; TRBD2 agrees at 7 bases. CDR3 length: 15 residues. Germline CDR1 is SGHVS and CDR2 is FQNEAQ. V shed 1 base and J 5 bases; nucleotides not matched to a gene: 7. The CDR3 bases are TGTGCCAGCAGCTTAGAGGCTAGCGGACCCGAGACCCAGTACTTC. It is translated as CASSLEASGPETQYF. Supplemented by reference TRBV7-8 and TRBJ2-5, the full variable domain reads GAGVSQSPRYKVAKRGQDVALRCDPISGHVSLFWYQQALGQGPEFLTYFQNEAQLDKSGLPSDRFFAERPEGSVSTLKIQRTQQEDSAVYLCASSLEASGPETQYFGPGTRLLVL.

The chain is built from TRBV6-5 and TRBJ1-3; D remains unclear. Germline CDR1 reads MNHEY; CDR2 reads SVGAGI. V was clipped by 0 bases and J by 0 bases, with 9 bases between them. The CDR3 loop spans 16 amino acids. CDR3 coding DNA: TGTGCCAGCAGTTACTCTCCAGTATCCTCTGGAAACACCATATATTTT. This translates into CASSYSPVSSGNTIYF.

This chain links TRBV7-2 with TRBJ1-4, with D maybe TRBD1 (5 bases). The germline gives CDR1 SGHTA, CDR2 FQGNSA. This CDR3 spans 19 amino acids. V lost 4 bases and J 1 base, leaving 22 bases between the germline ends. The CDR3 DNA follows: TGTGCCAGCAGCTCCAGGGTCTCGTGGCAGACACGAACTAATGAAAAACTGTTTTTT. It translates to CASSSRVSWQTRTNEKLFF.

The chain carries TRBV9 and TRBJ2-1, with 7 nucleotides matching TRBD2. The CDR3 consists of 14 residues. V lost 7 bases to trimming and J lost 4 bases; unmatched junction nucleotides: 8. Germline V gene data show CDR1 as SGDLS and CDR2 as YYNGEE. The DNA of the CDR3 is TGTGCCAGCGAGGGGCGGGAGCCTTACAATGAGCAGTTCTTC. Amino acids: CASEGREPYNEQFF. The full variable domain, its missing parts supplied by reference TRBV9 and TRBJ2-1, is DSGVTQTPKHLITATGQRVTLRCSPRSGDLSVYWYQQSLDQGLQFLIQYYNGEERAKGNILERFSAQQFPDLHSELNLSSLELGDSALYFCASEGREPYNEQFFGPGTRLTVL.

The chain combines TRBV6-1 with TRBJ1-1; no firm D call. V was trimmed by 3 bases and J by 4 bases, leaving 3 bases between them. The CDR3 consists of 11 residues. Germline CDR1 is MNHNS and CDR2 is SASEGT. The CDR3 spells CASSEATEAFF. In DNA form, the CDR3 reads TGTGCCAGCAGTGAGGCCACTGAAGCTTTCTTT.

The CDR3 protein is CASSPGLAGRTDTQYF. CDR3 bases: TGTGCCAGCAGCCCCGGACTAGCGGGACGAACAGATACGCAGTATTTT. The chain has TRBV9 and TRBJ2-3, with TRBD2 matching over 12 bases. Trimming at V came to 4 bases and at J to 3 bases, leaving 6 bases not matched to a gene. This CDR3 has 16 amino acids. Looked up from germline, CDR1 is SGDLS and CDR2 is YYNGEE.